This entry lists 32 T cell receptor beta chains sequenced from one sample in a study of identical twins. TCRdb called the 5' RACE reads again in MiXCR, with one record for every CDR3 protein. Among some 270,000 distinct CDR3 sequences listed, about 9% were seen once. In addition, the sample was reused for a study of yellow fever vaccine responses in identical twins.

Input material: CD8+ T cells sorted from blood. The receptors stem from a woman aged 18-30 years in good health.

This clonotype came up many times. The chain employs TRBV30 and TRBJ2-7; TRBD1 agrees at 8 bases. CDR3 length: 13 residues. From germline, CDR1 is GTSNPN and CDR2 SVGIG (reference sequence). With 0 bases clipped from V and 5 bases from J, the junction kept 3 bases outside the gene matches. The CDR3 DNA reads TGTGCCTGGAGTGTAACAGGGGGTGACGAGCAGTACTTC. Translation: CAWSVTGGDEQYF.

This clonotype was counted only a few times. The chain recombines TRBV27 with TRBJ1-1; the D gene is possibly TRBD1 (5 bases). V lost 8 bases and J 0 bases, leaving 10 bases between the germline ends. Germline V gene data show CDR1 as MNHEY and CDR2 as SMNVEV (reference sequence). CDR3 length: 13 amino acids. This chain's CDR3 is CASSDIMNTEAFF. In DNA form, the CDR3 reads TGTGCCAGCTCGGACATTATGAACACTGAAGCTTTCTTT.

V usage is TRBV4-1 and J usage is TRBJ2-5, with a tentative D call TRBD2 (6 bases). V lost 2 bases, J lost 5 bases, and 15 bases lay in between. Germline CDR1 and CDR2: MGHRA and YSYEKL. CDR3 length equals 15 residues. This chain's CDR3 is CASSQPGLLKETQYF. For the CDR3, the DNA is TGCGCCAGCAGCCAACCGGGACTGTTGAAGGAGACCCAGTACTTC.

This clonotype has only a few counts. V usage is TRBV20-1 and J usage is TRBJ2-7; TRBD2 matches at 12 bases. With V trimmed by 1 base and J by 6 bases, 13 bases remained unmatched. The CDR3 consists of 17 residues. Germline assignment: CDR1 DFQATT and CDR2 SNEGSKA (reference sequence). In DNA form, the CDR3 reads TGCAGTGCTAGAGTCCCCTTGGGACTAGCGGGCCCCGGCGAGCAGTACTTC. Its protein is CSARVPLGLAGPGEQYF.

This chain links TRBV5-1 with TRBJ1-1, with D possibly being TRBD1 (5 bases). Germline values: CDR1 SGHRS, CDR2 YFSETQ. The CDR3 loop spans 14 amino acids. With 0 bases removed from V and 3 bases from J, the gap between germline ends came to 9 bases. This chain's CDR3 is CASSLDVGDTEAFF. The CDR3 DNA follows: TGCGCCAGCAGCTTGGACGTGGGGGACACTGAAGCTTTCTTT.

In this sample, this clonotype turned up a few times. The chain couples TRBV12-3 or TRBV12-4 to TRBJ2-5, with 13 bases lining up with TRBD2. The CDR3 runs to 16 residues. The ends lost 7 bases at V and 1 base at J; junction bases unmatched: 6. The CDR3, as DNA: TGTGCCAGCACCCAACTAGCGGGGGGGACCCAAGAGACCCAGTACTTC. This gives the protein CASTQLAGGTQETQYF.

The chain uses TRBV12-3 or TRBV12-4 and TRBJ1-1, with a tentative D call TRBD1 (5 bases). The CDR3 runs to 12 residues. The V gene lost 5 bases and the J gene lost 10 bases, with 14 bases spanning the gap. The CDR3 spells CASSQGRDGAFF. The DNA of the CDR3 is TGTGCCAGCAGTCAGGGACGGGACGGAGCTTTCTTT.

The chain couples TRBV6-1 to TRBJ1-4; D call uncertain. The V end was cut by 1 base, the J end by 5 bases, with 11 bases between. CDR3 length: 15 amino acids. Germline V gene sequence: CDR1 MNHNS, CDR2 SASEGT. This chain's CDR3 is CASSEGEDLNEKLFF. The CDR3 DNA follows: TGTGCCAGCAGTGAAGGAGAGGACCTAAATGAAAAACTGTTTTTT.

The chain joins TRBV12-3 or TRBV12-4 to TRBJ2-7; possible D gene TRBD2, 6 bases. The ends were cut back, 11 bases at V and 3 bases at J, with 32 bases in the middle. CDR3 length: 18 residues. The CDR3 sequence: CAFSLTVSNWGVDYEQYF. In DNA form, the CDR3 reads TGTGCCTTCAGTTTAACGGTCAGCAACTGGGGGGTTGACTACGAGCAGTACTTC.

This clonotype was seen more than once but under ten times. CDR3 DNA sequence: TGTGCCAGCCAACAACAGGGGCTGAACACTGAAGCTTTCTTT. Its protein product is CASQQQGLNTEAFF. This chain connects TRBV6-1 to TRBJ1-1, with 7 bases fitting TRBD1. V lost 8 bases and J lost 0; bases outside the gene matches: 6. The CDR3 runs to 14 residues. The germline V gene encodes CDR1 MNHNS and CDR2 SASEGT.

In this sample, this clonotype turned up many times. CDR3: CASSGPVERQREGPYNEQFF. Written as DNA, the CDR3 is TGTGCCAGCAGCGGACCGGTTGAACGACAGCGGGAGGGCCCCTACAATGAGCAGTTCTTC. The rearrangement joins TRBV12-3 or TRBV12-4 to TRBJ2-1; 10 positions match TRBD2. The V gene end was trimmed by 6 bases and the J gene end by 2 bases; junction bases not matched to a gene: 19. The CDR3 covers 20 residues.

This clonotype was recorded at least ten times. Written as DNA, the CDR3 is TGTGCCAGCAGTTTGGGTGGGGCAGGTTCACCCCTCCACTTT. Translating gives CASSLGGAGSPLHF. J is TRBJ1-6 and V is TRBV28, with D perhaps matching TRBD1 (5 bases). Trimming took off 3 bases at V and 9 bases at J, with 12 bases between the two ends. Germline V gives CDR1 MDHEN, CDR2 SYDVKM. The CDR3 extends over 14 amino acids.

The chain combines TRBV28 with TRBJ1-3; unclear D gene. Germline CDR1 MDHEN, CDR2 SYDVKM. V lost 10 bases, J lost 0 bases, and 13 bases lay in between. This CDR3 comprises 14 residues. For the CDR3, the DNA is TGTGCCACCTCTTCTGGGCACTCTGGAAACACCATATATTTT. This sequence encodes CATSSGHSGNTIYF.

This clonotype occurred a few times. This sequence joins TRBV15 and TRBJ2-5; D is possibly TRBD1 or TRBD2 (6 bases each). Germline V gene sequence: CDR1 LNHNV, CDR2 YYDKDF (reference sequence). The CDR3 totals 14 residues. The ends were cut back, 7 bases at V and 4 bases at J, with 16 bases in the middle. The CDR3 is CATNDYGGSETQYF. The DNA for the CDR3 is TGTGCCACCAATGATTACGGGGGCTCAGAGACCCAGTACTTC. The full variable domain, in which reference TRBV15 and TRBJ2-5 provide the parts outside the CDR3, is DAMVIQNPRYQVTQFGKPVTLSCSQTLNHNVMYWYQQKSSQAPKLLFHYYDKDFNNEADTPDNFQSRRPNTSFCFLDIRSPGLGDTAMYLCATNDYGGSETQYFGPGTRLLVL.

The CDR3 region has the DNA TGTGCCAGCACTGGACAGGGGGCGCCGAGAGAGCAGTACTTC. Translating it yields CASTGQGAPREQYF. This chain uses TRBV12-3 or TRBV12-4 with TRBJ2-7, with TRBD1 matching 11 bases. J was trimmed by 7 bases and V by 7 bases; bases with no gene match: 9. The CDR3 loop spans 14 amino acids.

This clonotype was seen a handful of times. CDR3 residues: CASSSNIGNEQFF. The DNA for the CDR3 is TGTGCCAGCAGCTCCAATATCGGCAATGAGCAGTTCTTC. The J gene is TRBJ2-1, the V gene TRBV5-6; D unresolved. This CDR3 contains 13 residues. Germline loops: CDR1 SGHDT, CDR2 YYEEEE. The V end was cut by 3 bases, the J end by 6 bases, with 10 bases between.

This clonotype was counted ten times or more. This sequence joins TRBV28 and TRBJ2-7, with D perhaps TRBD1 (6 bases). The CDR3 covers 13 residues. Germline CDR1 MDHEN, CDR2 SYDVKM. The V gene lost 7 bases and the J gene lost 1 base, with 11 bases spanning the gap. CDR3 DNA: TGTGCCAGCACCTCAGGGGATTCCTACGAGCAGTACTTC. This sequence encodes CASTSGDSYEQYF.

This clonotype was recorded many times. J is TRBJ2-2 and V is TRBV10-3; the match to TRBD2 covers 14 bases. CDR1 ENHRY and CDR2 SYGVKD come from the germline V gene. V lost 10 bases to trimming and J lost 7 bases; unmatched junction nucleotides: 8. The CDR3 is 15 amino acids. The CDR3 reads CATGLAGVHNGELFF. The CDR3 bases are TGTGCCACGGGACTAGCGGGAGTTCATAACGGGGAGCTGTTTTTT.

The genes are TRBV20-1 and TRBJ2-7; possibly TRBD2 for D (6 bases). V gave up 0 bases and J gave up 0 bases, with 15 bases separating them. Germline V gene lookup returns CDR1 DFQATT and CDR2 SNEGSKA (reference sequence). CDR3 length: 16 amino acids. The CDR3 sequence: CSARDSALARSYEQYF. Written as DNA, the CDR3 is TGCAGTGCTAGAGATAGCGCACTAGCCCGCTCCTACGAGCAGTACTTC.

Many counts were recorded for this clonotype. The chain links TRBV28 to TRBJ2-7; TRBD2 matches at 10 bases. The germline V gene has CDR1 MDHEN and CDR2 SYDVKM. V shed 4 bases and J 3 bases; nucleotides not matched to a gene: 21. This CDR3 has 20 amino acids. The CDR3 coding sequence is TGTGCCAGCAGTTCACCGGGCCCCACTAGCGGGAAAAGTGGGAACTACGAGCAGTACTTC. It encodes CASSSPGPTSGKSGNYEQYF.

In its sample, this clonotype was seen many times. The chain joins TRBV12-1 to TRBJ2-7. TRBV12-1 is designated a pseudogene. This CDR3 spans 13 amino acids. For the CDR3, the DNA is TGTGCCAGCAGCCGCCGTCGCATCTACGAGCAGTACTTC. It encodes CASSRRRIYEQYF.

This clonotype was found a few times. This chain joins TRBV27 and TRBJ2-1; TRBD2 matches 7 bases. V was clipped by 8 bases and J by 4 bases; unmatched bases: 11. Germline CDR1 reads MNHEY; CDR2 reads SMNVEV (reference sequence). The CDR3 extends over 15 amino acids. DNA of the CDR3: TGTGCCAGCCGCCTCGGGCGGGGGATTTACAATGAGCAGTTCTTC. Protein: CASRLGRGIYNEQFF.

This clonotype was observed a few times. This chain links TRBV11-2 with TRBJ2-5, with TRBD2 identical over 9 bases. This CDR3 has 16 residues. With V trimmed by 3 bases and J by 5 bases, 10 bases remained unmatched. Germline V CDR1 and CDR2: SGHAT, FQNNGV. CDR3 in DNA: TGTGCCAGCAGCTTTAACTCACCTAGCGGGGCGGAGACCCAGTACTTC. Residues: CASSFNSPSGAETQYF.

Ten or more counts support this clonotype. This chain links TRBV7-9 with TRBJ2-1; D not resolved. The germline V gene has CDR1 SEHNR and CDR2 FQNEAQ (reference sequence). This CDR3 comprises 12 residues. V lost 5 bases and J 7 bases, leaving 9 bases between the germline ends. The CDR3: CASSQANNEQFF. The CDR3 nucleotides are TGTGCCAGCAGCCAAGCGAATAATGAGCAGTTCTTC. Drawing the rest from reference TRBV7-9 and TRBJ2-1, the complete variable domain is DTGVSQNPRHKITKRGQNVTFRCDPISEHNRLYWYRQTLGQGPEFLTYFQNEAQLEKSRLLSDRFSAERPKGSFSTLEIQRTEQGDSAMYLCASSQANNEQFFGPGTRLTVL.

This clonotype was detected a few times. The chain recombines TRBV2 with TRBJ1-1, with unresolved D. The ends were cut back, 3 bases at V and 10 bases at J, with 15 bases in the middle. The CDR3 runs 13 residues. Germline lookup yields CDR1 SNHLY and CDR2 FYNNEI. The CDR3 loop is CASSDESPRGAFF. Written as DNA, the CDR3 is TGTGCCAGCAGTGACGAGTCTCCCCGGGGAGCTTTCTTT.

This clonotype was counted only a few times. The rearrangement uses TRBV24-1 and TRBJ2-7, with D tentatively TRBD1 (5 bases). Looked up from germline, CDR1 is KGHDR and CDR2 is SFDVKD. V was clipped by 0 bases and J by 6 bases, with 5 bases between them. The CDR3 is 12 residues long. Here the CDR3 reads CATSDLDSEQYF. The CDR3 nucleotides read TGTGCCACCAGTGATTTGGACAGCGAGCAGTACTTC.

This chain joins TRBV7-3 and TRBJ2-2; a weak D match, TRBD2 (6 bases). CDR1 is SGHTA and CDR2 is FQGTGA in the germline V gene. The V and J ends lost 0 bases and 1 base respectively, with 18 bases between them. This CDR3 has 19 residues. The CDR3 spells CASSLTVGGTHRNTGELFF. CDR3 in DNA: TGTGCCAGCAGCTTAACGGTCGGGGGAACCCACCGGAACACCGGGGAGCTGTTTTTT.

This clonotype appeared a few times. The chain combines TRBV12-3 or TRBV12-4 with TRBJ1-5; D gene unclear. This CDR3 is built from 16 residues. V lost 1 base and J 2 bases, leaving 12 bases between the germline ends. CDR3: CASSLDGNPGNQPQHF. CDR3 in DNA: TGTGCCAGCAGTTTAGATGGTAACCCGGGCAATCAGCCCCAGCATTTT.

The chain joins TRBV19 to TRBJ2-5; no definite D call. Trimming stripped 4 bases from V and 0 bases from J, with 9 bases between. This CDR3 has 14 amino acids. Germline V gene lookup returns CDR1 LNHDA and CDR2 SQIVND (reference sequence). The CDR3 DNA reads as TGTGCCAGTAGTAATTTAGTATACCAAGAGACCCAGTACTTC. This sequence encodes CASSNLVYQETQYF.

In this sample, this clonotype turned up a few times. The rearrangement joins TRBV6-6 to TRBJ1-1, with a possible D match to TRBD1 (5 bases). Per germline, CDR1 MNHNY and CDR2 SVGAGI (reference sequence). This CDR3 is 10 amino acids long. V dropped 6 bases and J dropped 7 bases, with 6 bases sitting between them. CDR3 DNA: TGTGCCAGCAGCGACAGTGAAGCTTTCTTT. Its translation is CASSDSEAFF.

Of note for this clonotype: Being one base from a much bigger clone, this may be a read error. In DNA form, the CDR3 reads TGCAGCGTTAGAGGACAGGCGAACACTGAAGCTTTATTT. Protein product: CSVRGQANTEALF. The gene calls are TRBV29-1 and TRBJ1-1, with TRBD1 identical over 7 bases. CDR1 is SQVTM, CDR2 ANQGSEA, per germline. This CDR3 comprises 13 residues.

This clonotype was found a few times. The J gene is TRBJ2-5, the V gene TRBV7-2; 8 bases line up with TRBD2. The V gene's germline CDR1 is SGHTA and CDR2 FQGNSA. V lost 5 bases, J lost 1 base, and 9 bases stayed unmatched. The CDR3 loop spans 16 amino acids. CDR3 DNA: TGTGCCAGCAGCGCAGGGACTAGTCCCTTCCAAGAGACCCAGTACTTC. This sequence encodes CASSAGTSPFQETQYF.